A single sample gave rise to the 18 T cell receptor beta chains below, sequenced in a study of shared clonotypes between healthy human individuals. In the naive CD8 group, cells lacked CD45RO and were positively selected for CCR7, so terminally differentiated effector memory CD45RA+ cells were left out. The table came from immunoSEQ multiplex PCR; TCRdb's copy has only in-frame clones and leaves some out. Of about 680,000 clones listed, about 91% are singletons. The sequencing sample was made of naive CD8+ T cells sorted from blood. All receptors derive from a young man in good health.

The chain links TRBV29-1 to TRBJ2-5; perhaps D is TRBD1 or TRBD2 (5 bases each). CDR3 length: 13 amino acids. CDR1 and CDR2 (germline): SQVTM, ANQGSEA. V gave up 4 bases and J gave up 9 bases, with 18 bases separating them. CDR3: CSVGKDSGEPQYF. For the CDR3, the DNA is TGCAGCGTTGGGAAAGACAGCGGTGAGCCCCAGTACTTC.

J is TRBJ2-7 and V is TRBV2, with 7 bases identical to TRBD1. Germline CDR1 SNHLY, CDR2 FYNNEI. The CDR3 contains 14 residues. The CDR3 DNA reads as TGTTCGACAGCGCCGGGATGGGACAGCTACGAGCAGTACTTC. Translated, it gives CSTAPGWDSYEQYF.

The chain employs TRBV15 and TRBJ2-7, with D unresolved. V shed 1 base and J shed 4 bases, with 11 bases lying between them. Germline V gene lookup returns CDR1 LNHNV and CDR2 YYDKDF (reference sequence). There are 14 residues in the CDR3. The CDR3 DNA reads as TGTGCCACCAGCAGAGCCGATGGCAGATACGAGCAGTACTTC. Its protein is CATSRADGRYEQYF.

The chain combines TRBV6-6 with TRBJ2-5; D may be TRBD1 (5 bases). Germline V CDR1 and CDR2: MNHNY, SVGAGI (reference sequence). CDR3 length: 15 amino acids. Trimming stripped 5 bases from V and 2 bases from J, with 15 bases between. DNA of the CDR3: TGTGCCAGCAGTAAGGGGCGAAGTGCTCAAGAGACCCAGTACTTC. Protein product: CASSKGRSAQETQYF.

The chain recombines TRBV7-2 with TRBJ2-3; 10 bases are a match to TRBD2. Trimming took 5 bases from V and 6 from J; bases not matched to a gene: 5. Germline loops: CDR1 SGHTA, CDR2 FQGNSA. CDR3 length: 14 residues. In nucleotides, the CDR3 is TGTGCCAGCAGCCCTAGCGGGAGCATCGATACGCAGTATTTT. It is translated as CASSPSGSIDTQYF.

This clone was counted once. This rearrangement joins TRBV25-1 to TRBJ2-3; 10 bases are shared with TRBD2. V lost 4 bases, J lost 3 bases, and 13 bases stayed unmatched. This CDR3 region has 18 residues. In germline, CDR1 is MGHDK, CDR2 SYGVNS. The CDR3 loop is CASSVASGSIRNTDTQYF. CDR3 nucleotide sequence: TGTGCCAGCAGTGTAGCTAGCGGGAGTATACGGAATACAGATACGCAGTATTTT.

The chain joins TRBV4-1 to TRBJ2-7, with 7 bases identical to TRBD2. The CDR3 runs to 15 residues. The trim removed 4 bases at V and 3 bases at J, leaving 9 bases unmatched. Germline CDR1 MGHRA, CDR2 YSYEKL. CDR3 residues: CASSLRLAGGYEQYF. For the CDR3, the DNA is TGCGCCAGCAGCCTCAGACTAGCTGGGGGCTACGAGCAGTACTTC.

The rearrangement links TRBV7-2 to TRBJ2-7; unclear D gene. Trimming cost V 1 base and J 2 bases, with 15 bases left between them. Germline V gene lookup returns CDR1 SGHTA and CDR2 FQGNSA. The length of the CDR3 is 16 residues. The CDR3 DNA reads TGTGCCAGCAGCTTAGAATTCGACGATAGCACCTACGAGCAGTACTTC. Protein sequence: CASSLEFDDSTYEQYF.

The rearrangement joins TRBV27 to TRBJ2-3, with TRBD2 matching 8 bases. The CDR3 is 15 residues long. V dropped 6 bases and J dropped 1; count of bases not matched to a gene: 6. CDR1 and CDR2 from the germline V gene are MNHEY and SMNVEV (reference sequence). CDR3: CASSARAGGTDTQYF. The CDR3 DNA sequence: TGTGCCAGCAGCGCTCGAGCGGGGGGCACAGATACGCAGTATTTT.

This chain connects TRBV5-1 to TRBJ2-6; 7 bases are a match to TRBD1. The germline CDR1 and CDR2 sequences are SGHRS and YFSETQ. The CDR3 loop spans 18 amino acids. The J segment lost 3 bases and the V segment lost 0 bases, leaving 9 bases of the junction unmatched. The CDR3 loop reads CASSLEMEGGYGANVLTF. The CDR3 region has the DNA TGCGCCAGCAGCTTGGAGATGGAAGGGGGCTATGGGGCCAACGTCCTGACTTTC.

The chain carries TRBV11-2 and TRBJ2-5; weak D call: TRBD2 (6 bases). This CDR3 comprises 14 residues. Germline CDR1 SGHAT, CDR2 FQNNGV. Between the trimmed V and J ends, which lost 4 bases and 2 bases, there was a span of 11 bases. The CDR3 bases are TGTGCCAGCAGCTCGCTAGCGACACAAGAGACCCAGTACTTC. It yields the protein CASSSLATQETQYF.

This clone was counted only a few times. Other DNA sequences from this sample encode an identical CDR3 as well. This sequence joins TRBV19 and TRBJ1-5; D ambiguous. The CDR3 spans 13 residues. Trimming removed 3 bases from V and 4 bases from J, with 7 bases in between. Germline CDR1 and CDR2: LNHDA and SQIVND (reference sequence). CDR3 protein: CASSIGQNQPQHF. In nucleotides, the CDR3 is TGTGCCAGTAGTATTGGGCAGAATCAGCCCCAGCATTTT.

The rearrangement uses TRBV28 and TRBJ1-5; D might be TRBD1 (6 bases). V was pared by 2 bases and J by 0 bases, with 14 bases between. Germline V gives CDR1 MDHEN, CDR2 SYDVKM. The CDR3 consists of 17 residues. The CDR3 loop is CASSLVLQGHSNQPQHF. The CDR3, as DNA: TGTGCCAGCAGTTTAGTACTACAGGGTCATAGCAATCAGCCCCAGCATTTT.

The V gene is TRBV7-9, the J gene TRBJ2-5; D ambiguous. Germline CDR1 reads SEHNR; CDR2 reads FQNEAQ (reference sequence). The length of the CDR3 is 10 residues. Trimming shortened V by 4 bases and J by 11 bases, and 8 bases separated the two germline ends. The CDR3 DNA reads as TGTGCCAGCAGCTCCTCTGAGCAGTACTTC. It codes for CASSSSEQYF.

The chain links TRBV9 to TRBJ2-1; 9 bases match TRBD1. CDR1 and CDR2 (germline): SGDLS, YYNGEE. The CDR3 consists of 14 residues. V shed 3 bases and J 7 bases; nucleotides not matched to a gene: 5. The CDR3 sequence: CASSAGDRENEQFF. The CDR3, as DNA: TGTGCCAGCAGCGCGGGGGACAGGGAGAATGAGCAGTTCTTC. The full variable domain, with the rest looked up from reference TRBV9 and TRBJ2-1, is DSGVTQTPKHLITATGQRVTLRCSPRSGDLSVYWYQQSLDQGLQFLIQYYNGEERAKGNILERFSAQQFPDLHSELNLSSLELGDSALYFCASSAGDRENEQFFGPGTRLTVL.

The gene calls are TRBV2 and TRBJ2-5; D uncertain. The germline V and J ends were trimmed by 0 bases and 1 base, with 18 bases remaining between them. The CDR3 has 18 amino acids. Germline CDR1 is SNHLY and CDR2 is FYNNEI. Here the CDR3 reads CASSEAPEILGSQETQYF. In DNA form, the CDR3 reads TGTGCCAGCAGTGAAGCGCCGGAGATCCTAGGATCCCAAGAGACCCAGTACTTC.

CDR3 sequence reads: CASSGTGTNTEAFF. The CDR3 DNA reads as TGTGCCAGCAGCGGGACAGGGACTAACACTGAAGCTTTCTTT. The chain combines TRBV9 with TRBJ1-1; 8 nucleotides line up with TRBD1. V lost 3 bases and J lost 2; bases outside the gene matches: 3. Per the germline V gene, CDR1 is SGDLS and CDR2 is YYNGEE. The CDR3 sequence is 14 residues long.

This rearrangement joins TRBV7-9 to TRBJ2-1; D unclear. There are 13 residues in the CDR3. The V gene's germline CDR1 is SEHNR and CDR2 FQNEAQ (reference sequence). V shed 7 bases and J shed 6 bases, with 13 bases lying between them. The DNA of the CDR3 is TGTGCCAGCAAGGGATCTTTCTCCAATGAGCAGTTCTTC. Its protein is CASKGSFSNEQFF.